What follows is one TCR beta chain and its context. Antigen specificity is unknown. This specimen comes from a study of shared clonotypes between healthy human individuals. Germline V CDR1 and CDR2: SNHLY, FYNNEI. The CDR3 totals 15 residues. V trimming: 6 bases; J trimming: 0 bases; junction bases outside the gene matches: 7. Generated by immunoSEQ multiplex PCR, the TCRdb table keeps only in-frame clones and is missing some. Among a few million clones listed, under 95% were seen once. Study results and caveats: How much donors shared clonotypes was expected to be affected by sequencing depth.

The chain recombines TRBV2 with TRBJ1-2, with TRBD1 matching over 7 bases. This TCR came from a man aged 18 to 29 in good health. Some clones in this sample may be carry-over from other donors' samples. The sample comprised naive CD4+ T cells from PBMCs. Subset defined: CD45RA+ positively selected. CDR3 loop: CASRGDSLANYGYTF. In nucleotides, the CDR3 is TGTGCCAGCAGGGGGGACAGTCTTGCTAACTATGGCTACACCTTC.